The present TCR beta chain was sequenced within a study of graft-versus-host responses after intestinal transplantation. Assay used: immunoSEQ multiplex PCR; TCRdb lists only in-frame clones, some missing. Of 25,000 to 30,000 clones in the sample, 82% were seen once. On this clone itself: As yet, its antigen is unknown.

This CDR3 is built from 11 residues. V shed 6 bases and J shed 7 bases, with 10 bases lying between them. Germline V gene lookup returns CDR1 DFQATT and CDR2 SNEGSKA (reference sequence). This chain links TRBV20-1 with TRBJ1-3; the D is unclear. The sequence derives from a human donor who received an intestinal transplant. Sample: unstimulated CD4+ T cells sorted from spleen or lymph node cells, taken before intestinal transplant. The CDR3 loop reads CSAPRGNTIYF. CDR3 DNA: TGCAGTGCCCCCCGAGGTAACACCATATATTTT.